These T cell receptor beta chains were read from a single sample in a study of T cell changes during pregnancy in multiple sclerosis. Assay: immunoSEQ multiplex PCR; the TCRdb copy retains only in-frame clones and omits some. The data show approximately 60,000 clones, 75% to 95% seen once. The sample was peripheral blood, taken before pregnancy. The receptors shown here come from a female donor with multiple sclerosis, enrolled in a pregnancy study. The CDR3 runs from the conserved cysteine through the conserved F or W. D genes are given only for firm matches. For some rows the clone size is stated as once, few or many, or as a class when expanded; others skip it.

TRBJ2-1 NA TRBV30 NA CAWSRRDNEQFF TGTGCCTGGAGTCGGAGGGACAATGAGCAGTTCTTC
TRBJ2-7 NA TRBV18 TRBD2 CASSPQLAGDEQYF TGTGCCAGCTCACCCCAACTAGCGGGGGACGAGCAGTACTTC
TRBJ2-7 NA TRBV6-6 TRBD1 CASSYGDSRHSYEQYF TGTGCCAGCAGTTACGGGGACAGTCGACACTCCTACGAGCAGTACTTC
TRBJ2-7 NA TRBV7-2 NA CASSFDSHEQYF TGTGCCAGCAGCTTCGACAGTCACGAGCAGTACTTC
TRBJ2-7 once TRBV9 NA CASSVEQAYEQYF TGTGCCAGCAGCGTAGAACAGGCCTACGAGCAGTACTTC
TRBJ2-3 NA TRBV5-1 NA CASSLAAGAFTDTQYF TGCGCCAGCAGCTTGGCGGCGGGGGCATTCACAGATACGCAGTATTTT
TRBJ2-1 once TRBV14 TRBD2 CASSYPGGPYNEQFF TGTGCCAGCAGCTACCCGGGGGGGCCCTACAATGAGCAGTTCTTC
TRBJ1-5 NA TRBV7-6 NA CASSLGASNQPQHF TGTGCCAGCAGCTTAGGAGCAAGCAATCAGCCCCAGCATTTT
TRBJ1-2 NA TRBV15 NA CATSGGNGYTF TGTGCCACCAGCGGGGGGAATGGCTACACCTTC
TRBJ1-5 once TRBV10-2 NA CASSELGGVGQPQHF TGCGCCAGCAGTGAGTTAGGGGGAGTCGGTCAGCCCCAGCATTTT
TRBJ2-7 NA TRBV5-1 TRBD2 CASEGRAGGPGSYEQYF TGCGCCAGCGAAGGGAGAGCGGGGGGGCCAGGGTCCTACGAGCAGTACTTC
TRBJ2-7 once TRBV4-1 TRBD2 CASSTPGTSVDEQYF TGCGCCAGCAGCACACCCGGGACTAGCGTGGACGAGCAGTACTTC
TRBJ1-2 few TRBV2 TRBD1 CASSEGDRGQGYTF TGTGCCAGCAGTGAGGGGGACAGGGGGCAAGGCTACACCTTC
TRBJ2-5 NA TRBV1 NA CTSSQDIRGYQETQYF TGCACCAGCAGCCAAGATATTAGGGGGTACCAAGAGACCCAGTACTTC
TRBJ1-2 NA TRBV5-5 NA CASSFGWGQNYGYTF TGTGCCAGCAGCTTCGGGTGGGGGCAGAACTATGGCTACACCTTC
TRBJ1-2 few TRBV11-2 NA CASSPDSNYGYTF TGTGCCAGCAGCCCTGACAGTAACTATGGCTACACCTTC
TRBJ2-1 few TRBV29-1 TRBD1 CSAAGQGTDEQFF TGCAGCGCAGCGGGACAGGGAACCGATGAGCAGTTCTTC
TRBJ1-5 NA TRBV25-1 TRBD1 CASSELGGGNQPQHF TGTGCCAGCAGTGAATTAGGGGGCGGAAATCAGCCCCAGCATTTT
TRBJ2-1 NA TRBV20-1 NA CSARLYNEQFF TGCAGTGCTAGATTATACAATGAGCAGTTCTTC
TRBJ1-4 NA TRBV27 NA CASSWWGPNEKLFF TGTGCCAGCAGTTGGTGGGGCCCTAATGAAAAACTGTTTTTT
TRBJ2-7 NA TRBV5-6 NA CASSPLGALSYEQYF TGTGCCAGCAGCCCCTTGGGGGCCCTTTCCTACGAGCAGTACTTC
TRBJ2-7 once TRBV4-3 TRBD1 CASSHYEGANEQYF TGCGCCAGCAGCCATTACGAGGGGGCCAACGAGCAGTACTTC
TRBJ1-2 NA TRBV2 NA CASRDTGPYGYTF TGTGCCAGCAGAGATACAGGGCCCTATGGCTACACCTTC
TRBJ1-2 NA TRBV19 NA CASSILRTARRGYTF TGTGCCAGTAGTATCCTCCGGACTGCCCGGCGGGGCTACACCTTC
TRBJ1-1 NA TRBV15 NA CATSTTGSDTEAFF TGTGCCACCAGCACCACAGGGTCGGACACTGAAGCTTTCTTT
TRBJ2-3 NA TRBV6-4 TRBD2 CASSVAGGTDTQYF TGTGCCAGCAGTGTAGCGGGGGGCACAGATACGCAGTATTTT
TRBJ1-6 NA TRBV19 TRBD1 CASTRDSSYNSPLHF TGTGCCAGTACCCGGGACAGCTCCTATAATTCACCCCTCCACTTT
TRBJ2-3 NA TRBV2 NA CASSDRATDTQYF TGTGCCAGCAGTGATCGAGCTACAGATACGCAGTATTTT
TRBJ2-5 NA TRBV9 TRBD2 CASSVAGGPYETQYF TGTGCCAGCAGCGTAGCGGGGGGGCCGTACGAGACCCAGTACTTC
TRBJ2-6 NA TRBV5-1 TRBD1 CASSTLDRGRVFSGANVLTF TGCGCCAGCAGCACGCTGGACAGGGGGCGGGTGTTCTCTGGGGCCAACGTCCTGACTTTC
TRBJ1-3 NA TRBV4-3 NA CASSQAGGNTIYF TGCGCCAGCAGCCAAGCGGGGGGAAACACCATATATTTT
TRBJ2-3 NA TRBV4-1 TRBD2 CASSQRTSGETDTQYF TGCGCCAGCAGCCAACGGACTAGCGGGGAGACAGATACGCAGTATTTT
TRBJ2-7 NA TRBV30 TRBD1 CAWNRQGGISYEQYF TGTGCCTGGAACCGACAGGGGGGTATATCCTACGAGCAGTACTTC
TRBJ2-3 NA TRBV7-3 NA CASSLKPPFTGISDTQYF TGTGCCAGCAGCTTAAAGCCCCCGTTTACAGGGATTAGTGATACGCAGTATTTT
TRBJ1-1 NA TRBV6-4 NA CASEGGEAFF TGTGCCAGCGAAGGAGGTGAAGCTTTCTTT
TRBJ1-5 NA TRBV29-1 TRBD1 CSAGQGQGQPQHF TGCAGCGCCGGACAGGGACAAGGTCAGCCCCAGCATTTT
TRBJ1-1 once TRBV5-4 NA CASSLWGRGTEAFF TGTGCCAGCAGCTTGTGGGGGAGGGGCACTGAAGCTTTCTTT